The present T cell receptor (beta chain) was sequenced within a study of metastatic and nonmetastatic thyroid tumors. Trimming cost V 0 bases and J 3 bases, with 10 bases left between them. CDR3 length: 14 residues. Germline CDR1 reads SGHNT; CDR2 reads YYREEE (reference sequence). Among the patients, none had received any treatment before thyroid surgery. In the original analysis: Clinicopathological groups supplied CDR3 differences that were used to build a distant-metastasis classifier for papillary thyroid cancer. TCRdb re-called the PCR reads via MiXCR. The V and J calls and clone size come from TCRdb's table, not from the authors' own analysis. The sample has over 6,500 clones, around a third seen once; the top ten hold 10% to 15%.

The rearrangement joins TRBV5-4 to TRBJ2-7, with D uncertain. The origin of this receptor is a female donor with papillary thyroid cancer or a benign thyroid nodule (not recorded which). Some clones in this sample may be carry-over from other donors' samples. The sample consisted of adjacent normal tissue. CDR3 coding DNA: TGTGCCAGCAGCTTGGGGCCGGAGCGCTACGAGCAGTACTTC. This translates into CASSLGPERYEQYF.